These 5 T cell receptor beta chains were sequenced from one sample in a study of shared clonotypes between healthy human individuals. Method: immunoSEQ multiplex PCR; TCRdb's copy keeps in-frame clones and lacks some. Of hundreds of thousands of clones in the sample, roughly 98% were seen once. As defined, naive CD8 cells were CD45RO-negative and positively selected for CCR7, with terminally differentiated effector memory CD45RA+ cells excluded. Sequenced: naive CD8+ T cells sorted from blood. These receptors were obtained from a young man in good health.

The chain recombines TRBV9 with TRBJ2-7; the D is unclear. Trimming took off 3 bases at V and 5 bases at J, with 12 bases between the two ends. The CDR3 is made up of 13 amino acids. Germline-derived CDR1 and CDR2 are SGDLS and YYNGEE. The CDR3: CASSGPLFDEQYF. The CDR3 coding sequence is TGTGCCAGCAGCGGACCCTTGTTCGACGAGCAGTACTTC.

The chain uses TRBV5-6 and TRBJ1-2, with 9 bases aligning to TRBD1. V gave up 4 bases and J gave up 5 bases; unmatched junction bases: 3. The CDR3 extends over 13 amino acids. The germline gives CDR1 SGHDT, CDR2 YYEEEE. CDR3 sequence: CASSLGTGYGYTF. The DNA for the CDR3 is TGTGCCAGCAGCCTCGGGACAGGGTATGGCTACACCTTC.

The table lists this clone with a count of one. The chain uses TRBV4-1 and TRBJ2-5, with TRBD1 as a possible D gene (6 bases). The CDR3 loop spans 15 amino acids. Germline V lookup: CDR1 MGHRA, CDR2 YSYEKL. The germline V and J ends were trimmed by 3 bases and 5 bases, with 16 bases remaining between them. CDR3 residues: CASSHLQGEGETQYF. The CDR3, as DNA: TGCGCCAGCAGCCACCTACAGGGCGAAGGGGAGACCCAGTACTTC.

This chain uses TRBV7-9 with TRBJ1-5; no clear D. The CDR3 has 15 residues. Trimming shortened V by 5 bases and J by 3 bases, and 14 bases separated the two germline ends. Germline assignment: CDR1 SEHNR and CDR2 FQNEAQ (reference sequence). The DNA of the CDR3 is TGTGCCAGCAGCGCACGGGAAACCCCCAATCAGCCCCAGCATTTT. Its translation is CASSARETPNQPQHF.

The rearrangement joins TRBV19 to TRBJ2-6, with 7 bases lining up with TRBD1. Germline V gene data show CDR1 as LNHDA and CDR2 as SQIVND (reference sequence). This CDR3 contains 15 residues. The J segment lost 3 bases and the V segment lost 5 bases, leaving 4 bases of the junction unmatched. The chain's CDR3 is CASSLTGYGANVLTF. The CDR3 coding sequence is TGTGCCAGTAGTTTGACAGGGTATGGGGCCAACGTCCTGACTTTC.